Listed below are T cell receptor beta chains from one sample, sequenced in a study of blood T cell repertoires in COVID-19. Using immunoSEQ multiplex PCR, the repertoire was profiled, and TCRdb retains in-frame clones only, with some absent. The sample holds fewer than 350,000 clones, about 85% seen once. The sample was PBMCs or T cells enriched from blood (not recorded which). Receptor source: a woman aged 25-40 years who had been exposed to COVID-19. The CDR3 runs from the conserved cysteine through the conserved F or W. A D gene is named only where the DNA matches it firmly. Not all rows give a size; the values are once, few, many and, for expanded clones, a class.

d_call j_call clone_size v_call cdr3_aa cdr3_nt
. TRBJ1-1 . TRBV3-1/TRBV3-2 CASTEGGIRSEAFF TGTGCCAGCACTGAGGGGGGGATCCGATCTGAAGCTTTCTTT
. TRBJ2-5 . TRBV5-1 CASSLNPGKTQYF TGCGCCAGCAGCTTGAACCCGGGAAAGACCCAGTACTTC
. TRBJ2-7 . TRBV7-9 CASSLTGNNPYEQYF TGTGCCAGCAGTCTTACAGGGAACAACCCCTACGAGCAGTACTTC
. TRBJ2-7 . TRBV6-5 CASSYLQGFHEQYF TGTGCCAGCAGTTACTTACAGGGTTTCCACGAGCAGTACTTC
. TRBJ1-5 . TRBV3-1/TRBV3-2 CASSQGPGSNQPQHF TGTGCCAGCAGCCAAGGTCCGGGTAGCAATCAGCCCCAGCATTTT
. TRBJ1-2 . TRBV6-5 CASSSGGSGYTF TGTGCCAGCAGTAGCGGGGGAAGTGGCTACACCTTC
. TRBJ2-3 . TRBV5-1 CASSPVQSTDTQYF TGCGCCAGCAGCCCCGTACAGAGCACAGATACGCAGTATTTT
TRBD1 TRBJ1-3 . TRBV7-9 CASSYGTGGLGNTIYF TGTGCCAGCAGCTACGGGACAGGGGGACTTGGAAACACCATATATTTT
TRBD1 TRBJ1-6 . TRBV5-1 CASSLQGDNSPLHF TGCGCCAGCAGCTTACAGGGGGATAATTCACCCCTCCACTTT
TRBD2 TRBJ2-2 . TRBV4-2 CASSHTSGANTGELFF TGTGCCAGCAGCCATACTAGCGGGGCGAACACCGGGGAGCTGTTTTTT
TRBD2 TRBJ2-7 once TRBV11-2 CASSRSRGTSGTDSYEQYF TGTGCCAGCAGCCGATCGCGGGGGACTAGCGGGACCGACTCCTACGAGCAGTACTTC
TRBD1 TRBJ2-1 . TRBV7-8 CASSFGTAYNEQFF TGTGCCAGCAGCTTTGGGACAGCCTACAATGAGCAGTTCTTC
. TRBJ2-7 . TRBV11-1 CASSGKYRTEQYF TGTGCCAGCAGCGGAAAATACAGGACCGAGCAGTACTTC
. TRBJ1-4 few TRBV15 CATSPRQPNEKLFF TGTGCCACCAGCCCCCGACAGCCTAATGAAAAACTGTTTTTT
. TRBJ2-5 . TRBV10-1 CASSESGEETQYF TGCGCCAGCAGTGAATCGGGGGAAGAGACCCAGTACTTC
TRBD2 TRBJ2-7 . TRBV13 CASRRSGGSYEQYF TGTGCCAGCCGCAGGTCGGGGGGCTCCTACGAGCAGTACTTC
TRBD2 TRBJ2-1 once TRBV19 CASSMIFPLAGGGNEQFF TGTGCCAGTAGTATGATTTTCCCACTAGCGGGGGGCGGCAATGAGCAGTTCTTC
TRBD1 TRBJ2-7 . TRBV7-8 CASSLPDRYPYEQYF TGTGCCAGCAGCTTACCGGACAGGTATCCCTACGAGCAGTACTTC
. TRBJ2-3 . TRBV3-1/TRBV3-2 CASSHLDTQYF TGTGCCAGCAGCCATCTTGATACGCAGTATTTT
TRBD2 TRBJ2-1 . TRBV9 CASSVVAGGLDEQFF TGTGCCAGCAGCGTAGTTGCGGGAGGGCTGGATGAGCAGTTCTTC
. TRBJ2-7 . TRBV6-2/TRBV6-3 CASSYSNQGLWTYEQYF TGTGCCAGCAGTTATTCCAATCAGGGGTTGTGGACGTACGAGCAGTACTTC
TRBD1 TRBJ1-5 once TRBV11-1 CASSLIVDRALQPQHF TGTGCCAGCAGCTTAATCGTGGACAGGGCGTTACAGCCCCAGCATTTT
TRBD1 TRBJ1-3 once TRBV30 CAWSRQGVGNTIYF TGTGCCTGGAGTCGCCAGGGGGTTGGAAACACCATATATTTT
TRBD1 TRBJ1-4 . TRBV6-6 CASSYVAGGEKLFF TGTGCCAGCAGTTACGTGGCAGGGGGCGAAAAACTGTTTTTT
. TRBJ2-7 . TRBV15 CATSRELAGYEQYF TGTGCCACCAGCAGAGAATTAGCAGGGTACGAGCAGTACTTC
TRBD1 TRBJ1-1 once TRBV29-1 CSGGQGNTEAFF TGCAGCGGAGGACAGGGGAACACTGAAGCTTTCTTT
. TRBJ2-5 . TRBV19 CASTPSTGYQETQYF TGTGCCAGTACCCCTTCTACAGGGTACCAAGAGACCCAGTACTTC
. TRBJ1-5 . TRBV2 CASKGQTNQPQHF TGTGCCAGCAAAGGACAGACCAATCAGCCCCAGCATTTT
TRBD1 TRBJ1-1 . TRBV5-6 CASSFRTGRNTEAFF TGTGCCAGCAGCTTTCGGACAGGGCGGAACACTGAAGCTTTCTTT
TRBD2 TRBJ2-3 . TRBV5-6 CASSSPGRGTSTDTQYF TGTGCCAGCAGCTCTCCCGGGAGGGGTACTAGCACAGATACGCAGTATTTT
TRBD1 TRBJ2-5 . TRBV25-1 CASSSPGQVLETQYF TGTGCCAGCAGTTCCCCGGGACAGGTCTTAGAGACCCAGTACTTC
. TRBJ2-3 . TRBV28 CASSPFPGSTDTQYF TGTGCCAGCAGTCCTTTCCCAGGGAGCACAGATACGCAGTATTTT
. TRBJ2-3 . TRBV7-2 CASSQNLGYTDTQYF TGTGCCAGCAGCCAAAACCTGGGCTACACAGATACGCAGTATTTT
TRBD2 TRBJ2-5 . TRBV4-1 CASSPWGASGGTETQYF TGCGCCAGCAGCCCTTGGGGTGCTAGCGGGGGGACTGAGACCCAGTACTTC
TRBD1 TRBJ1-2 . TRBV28 CASSPGTGEGYGYTF TGTGCCAGCAGTCCCGGGACAGGGGAGGGGTATGGCTACACCTTC
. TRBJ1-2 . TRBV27 CATKPDRSRYGYTF TGTGCCACCAAACCGGACAGATCCCGGTATGGCTACACCTTC
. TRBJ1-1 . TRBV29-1 CSVDEGKNTEAFF TGCAGCGTTGATGAGGGAAAGAACACTGAAGCTTTCTTT
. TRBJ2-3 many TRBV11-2 CASSLGGGTDTQYF TGTGCCAGCAGCTTAGGGGGGGGCACAGATACGCAGTATTTT
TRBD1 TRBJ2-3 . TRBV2 CASRQGAGDTQYF TGTGCCAGCAGACAGGGGGCAGGGGATACGCAGTATTTT
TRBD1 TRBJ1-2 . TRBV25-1 CASKETGTNYGYTF TGTGCCAGCAAAGAGACAGGGACTAACTATGGCTACACCTTC
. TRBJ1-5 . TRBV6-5 CASSYSRQLNQPQHF TGTGCCAGCAGTTACTCACGACAGTTGAATCAGCCCCAGCATTTT
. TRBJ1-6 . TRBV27 CASSQTDSPLHF TGTGCCAGCAGTCAAACAGATTCACCCCTCCACTTT
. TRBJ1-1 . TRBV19 CASTRGSRNTEAFF TGTGCCAGTACCCGGGGGAGTAGGAACACTGAAGCTTTCTTT
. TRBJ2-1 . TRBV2 CASRILIGWEEQFF TGTGCCAGCAGGATTTTAATTGGGTGGGAGGAGCAGTTCTTC
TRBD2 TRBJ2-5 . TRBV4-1 CASSRTLAGVETQYF TGCGCCAGCAGCAGAACACTAGCGGGAGTGGAGACCCAGTACTTC
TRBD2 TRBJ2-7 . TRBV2 CASRFLAGTVSSYEQYF TGTGCCAGCAGGTTCCTAGCGGGAACGGTTAGCTCCTACGAGCAGTACTTC
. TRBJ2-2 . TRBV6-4 CASSDSTGTGELFF TGTGCCAGCAGTGACTCGACGGGCACCGGGGAGCTGTTTTTT
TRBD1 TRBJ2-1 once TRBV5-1 CASSGTGAGEQFF TGCGCCAGCAGCGGAACAGGGGCGGGTGAGCAGTTCTTC
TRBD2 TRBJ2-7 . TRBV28 CASSSTSGRGYEQYF TGTGCCAGCAGTTCGACTAGCGGGAGAGGGTACGAGCAGTACTTC
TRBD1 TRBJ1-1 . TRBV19 CASSTHRGNTEAFF TGTGCCAGTAGTACCCACAGGGGAAACACTGAAGCTTTCTTT
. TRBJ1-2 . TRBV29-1 CSVEVGAPNYGYTF TGCAGCGTTGAAGTGGGGGCCCCTAACTATGGCTACACCTTC
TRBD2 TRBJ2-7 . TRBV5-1 CASSVGGSGWDEQYF TGCGCCAGCTCAGTCGGCGGGAGCGGATGGGACGAGCAGTACTTC
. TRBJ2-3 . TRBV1 CTSRPTGPYPTDTQYF TGCACCAGCAGACCGACAGGGCCCTACCCAACAGATACGCAGTATTTT
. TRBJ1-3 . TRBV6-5 CASRTPGSGNTIYF TGTGCCAGCAGGACGCCAGGCTCTGGAAACACCATATATTTT
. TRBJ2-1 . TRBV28 CASSSGSYNEQFF TGTGCCAGCAGTAGCGGGTCCTACAATGAGCAGTTCTTC